These T cell receptor beta chains were read from a single sample in a study of cytotoxic CD8 clonotypes in ibrutinib-treated CLL. Profiled with immunoSEQ multiplex PCR; TCRdb holds only in-frame clones, not every one. This table has some 200,000 clones, around 75% appearing once. The material sequenced was PBMCs, taken after 12 months of ibrutinib treatment. The origin of the receptors is a human donor with chronic lymphocytic leukemia. Both conserved end residues are part of each CDR3. The D gene is left open where the match is weak. Clone size, where shown, is once, few, many, or a class for clones that have expanded.

v_call: TRBV7-9; d_call: NA; j_call: TRBJ1-1; clone_size: few; cdr3_nt: TGTGCCAGCACCTTCACACCCAACACTGAAGCTTTCTTT; cdr3_aa: CASTFTPNTEAFF
v_call: TRBV29-1; d_call: NA; j_call: TRBJ1-1; clone_size: NA; cdr3_nt: TGCAGCGTTTTTAGGGTCGGGAACACTGAAGCTTTCTTT; cdr3_aa: CSVFRVGNTEAFF
v_call: TRBV6-5; d_call: NA; j_call: TRBJ1-3; clone_size: NA; cdr3_nt: TGTGCCAGCTCACAGGGCAACTCTGGAAACACCATATATTTT; cdr3_aa: CASSQGNSGNTIYF
v_call: TRBV5-8; d_call: TRBD2; j_call: TRBJ2-3; clone_size: NA; cdr3_nt: TGTGCCAGCAGCTTCCCCAACTCTCGGACTAGCGGCACAGATACGCAGTATTTT; cdr3_aa: CASSFPNSRTSGTDTQYF
v_call: TRBV6-4; d_call: NA; j_call: TRBJ2-5; clone_size: NA; cdr3_nt: TGTGCCAGCAGAATTATTAGGGGAGGAGAGACCCAGTACTTC; cdr3_aa: CASRIIRGGETQYF
v_call: TRBV29-1; d_call: NA; j_call: TRBJ1-1; clone_size: once; cdr3_nt: TGCAGCGTTGACAGGTCCTACGGGACTGAAGCTTTCTTT; cdr3_aa: CSVDRSYGTEAFF
v_call: TRBV10-2; d_call: NA; j_call: TRBJ1-2; clone_size: NA; cdr3_nt: TGCGCCAGCAGGGACAAAAGCTATGGCTACACCTTC; cdr3_aa: CASRDKSYGYTF
v_call: TRBV19; d_call: NA; j_call: TRBJ2-7; clone_size: NA; cdr3_nt: TGTGCCAGTAGTATAGGGTTCCAGGGAGAGCAGTACTTC; cdr3_aa: CASSIGFQGEQYF
v_call: TRBV5-1; d_call: TRBD1; j_call: TRBJ2-7; clone_size: once; cdr3_nt: TGCGCCAGCAGCTTGGTAGTCGGACAGGGGTCCGAGCAGTACTTC; cdr3_aa: CASSLVVGQGSEQYF
v_call: TRBV6-1; d_call: TRBD1; j_call: TRBJ2-7; clone_size: NA; cdr3_nt: TGTGCCAGCGTGGGACAGGGCGGAGACTACGAGCAGTACTTC; cdr3_aa: CASVGQGGDYEQYF
v_call: TRBV6-5; d_call: NA; j_call: TRBJ1-1; clone_size: NA; cdr3_nt: TGTGCCAGCAGTCTCGACAGAAACACTGAAGCTTTCTTT; cdr3_aa: CASSLDRNTEAFF
v_call: TRBV2; d_call: NA; j_call: TRBJ1-5; clone_size: NA; cdr3_nt: TGTGCCAGCAGTGAGCAGGGTTTGCGAGATCAGCCCCAGCATTTT; cdr3_aa: CASSEQGLRDQPQHF
v_call: TRBV7-3; d_call: NA; j_call: TRBJ1-1; clone_size: NA; cdr3_nt: TGTGCCAGCAGCTTAATCCTCCGGTTTACAGGGATTCGGATGAACACTGAAGCTTTCTTT; cdr3_aa: CASSLILRFTGIRMNTEAFF
v_call: TRBV30; d_call: TRBD1; j_call: TRBJ1-3; clone_size: few; cdr3_nt: TGTGCCTGGAGTTCCACAGGGGGACGTGGAAACACCATATATTTT; cdr3_aa: CAWSSTGGRGNTIYF
v_call: TRBV10-1; d_call: NA; j_call: TRBJ2-1; clone_size: NA; cdr3_nt: TGCGCCAGCACATATCATATAAGGACGGAGCAGTTCTTC; cdr3_aa: CASTYHIRTEQFF
v_call: TRBV4-2; d_call: NA; j_call: TRBJ2-7; clone_size: NA; cdr3_nt: TGTGCCAGCAGCCACGGCGGGACATCCCCCGAGCAGTACTTC; cdr3_aa: CASSHGGTSPEQYF
v_call: TRBV11-2; d_call: NA; j_call: TRBJ2-3; clone_size: NA; cdr3_nt: TGTGCCAGCAGTTCACCCCAAAATACGCAGTATTTT; cdr3_aa: CASSSPQNTQYF
v_call: TRBV20-1; d_call: NA; j_call: TRBJ1-4; clone_size: few; cdr3_nt: TGCAGTGCTAGACGCGATGAAAAACTGTTTTTT; cdr3_aa: CSARRDEKLFF
v_call: TRBV4-1; d_call: NA; j_call: TRBJ2-7; clone_size: NA; cdr3_nt: TGCGCCAGCAGCCAAGATCCGTGGCAGGGGAGCTCCTACGAGCAGTACTTC; cdr3_aa: CASSQDPWQGSSYEQYF
v_call: TRBV11-2; d_call: NA; j_call: TRBJ1-5; clone_size: NA; cdr3_nt: TGTGCCAGCAGCTTAGATGCGGGCAATCAGCCCCAGCATTTT; cdr3_aa: CASSLDAGNQPQHF
v_call: TRBV11-2; d_call: NA; j_call: TRBJ1-1; clone_size: few; cdr3_nt: TGTGCCAGCAGCTTAGAGTTCGGCAGCAGGAACACTGAAGCTTTCTTT; cdr3_aa: CASSLEFGSRNTEAFF
v_call: TRBV27; d_call: TRBD1; j_call: TRBJ2-7; clone_size: NA; cdr3_nt: TGTGCCAGCAGTCACCGACAGGGGGCTTATCTCGAGCAGTACTTC; cdr3_aa: CASSHRQGAYLEQYF
v_call: TRBV30; d_call: TRBD1; j_call: TRBJ1-4; clone_size: NA; cdr3_nt: TGTGCCTGGAGTGGACAGGGGCATAATGAAAAACTGTTTTTT; cdr3_aa: CAWSGQGHNEKLFF
v_call: TRBV19; d_call: NA; j_call: TRBJ2-1; clone_size: NA; cdr3_nt: TGTGCCAGTAGTGGAGGAGGGGGGAACTCCTACAATGAGCAGTTCTTC; cdr3_aa: CASSGGGGNSYNEQFF
v_call: TRBV4-1; d_call: NA; j_call: TRBJ2-1; clone_size: once; cdr3_nt: TGCGCCAGCAGCCAAGAAGGTCGGGGGTATCCCTACAATGAGCAGTTCTTC; cdr3_aa: CASSQEGRGYPYNEQFF
v_call: TRBV6-1; d_call: NA; j_call: TRBJ1-5; clone_size: NA; cdr3_nt: TGTGCCAGCAGTCTGGTGGTTTCTCAGCCCCAGCATTTT; cdr3_aa: CASSLVVSQPQHF
v_call: TRBV29-1; d_call: NA; j_call: TRBJ2-1; clone_size: NA; cdr3_nt: TGCAGCGTAGACGGTTACAGCTCCTACAATGAGCAGTTCTTC; cdr3_aa: CSVDGYSSYNEQFF
v_call: TRBV5-1; d_call: NA; j_call: TRBJ2-7; clone_size: NA; cdr3_nt: TGCGCCAGCAGCCCACCCAGCGGGTCCCAGGTCGAGCAGTACTTC; cdr3_aa: CASSPPSGSQVEQYF
v_call: TRBV2; d_call: TRBD1; j_call: TRBJ1-1; clone_size: NA; cdr3_nt: TGTGCCAGCAGGAGACAGGGAATGAACACTGAAGCTTTCTTT; cdr3_aa: CASRRQGMNTEAFF
v_call: TRBV7-3; d_call: NA; j_call: TRBJ2-1; clone_size: NA; cdr3_nt: TGTGCCAGCAGTCACGAACCTGGACTATTCAATGAGCAGTTCTTC; cdr3_aa: CASSHEPGLFNEQFF
v_call: TRBV10-2; d_call: NA; j_call: TRBJ1-1; clone_size: NA; cdr3_nt: TGCGCCAGCAGGGGCGGGGCCACTGAAGCTTTCTTT; cdr3_aa: CASRGGATEAFF
v_call: TRBV21-1; d_call: NA; j_call: TRBJ1-4; clone_size: NA; cdr3_nt: TGTGCCAGCTGCCCAGGGTGCACTAATGAAAAACTGTTTTTT; cdr3_aa: CASCPGCTNEKLFF
v_call: TRBV11-2; d_call: TRBD2; j_call: TRBJ2-3; clone_size: NA; cdr3_nt: TGTGCCAGCAGCTTATTGGTTACTAGCGGGACAGATACGCAGTATTTT; cdr3_aa: CASSLLVTSGTDTQYF
v_call: TRBV4-3; d_call: NA; j_call: TRBJ2-4; clone_size: NA; cdr3_nt: TGCGCCAGCAGCCAGATCCCAGAGAACAAAAACATTCAGTACTTC; cdr3_aa: CASSQIPENKNIQYF
v_call: TRBV7-9; d_call: TRBD1; j_call: TRBJ2-5; clone_size: NA; cdr3_nt: TGTGCCAGCAGCGAAGACAGGGTTGAGACCCAGTACTTC; cdr3_aa: CASSEDRVETQYF
v_call: TRBV27; d_call: NA; j_call: TRBJ2-7; clone_size: many; cdr3_nt: TGTGCCAGCTATCGGGCAGGGGAACGGCACGAGCAGTACTTC; cdr3_aa: CASYRAGERHEQYF
v_call: TRBV29-1; d_call: TRBD1; j_call: TRBJ2-7; clone_size: few; cdr3_nt: TGCAGTGTGCGGGACAGGGGATCCGAGCAGTACTTC; cdr3_aa: CSVRDRGSEQYF
v_call: TRBV4-2; d_call: TRBD2; j_call: TRBJ2-7; clone_size: many; cdr3_nt: TGTGCCAGCAGCCAAACTAGCGGGGGGGCCTACGAGCAGTACTTC; cdr3_aa: CASSQTSGGAYEQYF
v_call: TRBV7-9; d_call: TRBD1; j_call: TRBJ2-2; clone_size: NA; cdr3_nt: TGTGCCAGCACCCCGGGGGACAGGGGGAACACCGGGGAGCTGTTTTTT; cdr3_aa: CASTPGDRGNTGELFF
v_call: TRBV5-1; d_call: TRBD1; j_call: TRBJ1-6; clone_size: NA; cdr3_nt: TGCGCCAGCAGCTTACCGGGACAGGGGGGTTATTCACCCCTCCACTTT; cdr3_aa: CASSLPGQGGYSPLHF
v_call: TRBV5-1; d_call: TRBD2; j_call: TRBJ2-7; clone_size: NA; cdr3_nt: TGCGCCAGCAGCAAGGGACTAGCGGGTGGGGTCGAGCAGTACTTC; cdr3_aa: CASSKGLAGGVEQYF
v_call: TRBV28; d_call: TRBD1; j_call: TRBJ2-7; clone_size: few; cdr3_nt: TGTGCCAGCAGTTTGGACAGGAGGCACGAGCAGTACTTC; cdr3_aa: CASSLDRRHEQYF
v_call: TRBV29-1; d_call: NA; j_call: TRBJ1-3; clone_size: NA; cdr3_nt: TGCAGCGTTGAGGGCAGTATTGGAAACACCATATATTTT; cdr3_aa: CSVEGSIGNTIYF
v_call: TRBV5-4; d_call: NA; j_call: TRBJ1-3; clone_size: few; cdr3_nt: TGTGCCAGCAGCCCTACAGTACTCTCTGGAAACACCATATATTTT; cdr3_aa: CASSPTVLSGNTIYF
v_call: TRBV21-1; d_call: NA; j_call: TRBJ2-1; clone_size: NA; cdr3_nt: TGTGCCAGCAGAGGGGGCGGGAAGAGGAGTGAGCAGTTCTTC; cdr3_aa: CASRGGGKRSEQFF
v_call: TRBV9; d_call: NA; j_call: TRBJ1-4; clone_size: NA; cdr3_nt: TGTGCCAGCAGCGGGACGCCGGCAACTAATGAAAAACTGTTTTTT; cdr3_aa: CASSGTPATNEKLFF
v_call: TRBV5-1; d_call: NA; j_call: TRBJ2-7; clone_size: NA; cdr3_nt: TGCGCCAGCAGCTTTGCAGGGGTAAGCGAGCAGTACTTC; cdr3_aa: CASSFAGVSEQYF
v_call: TRBV5-4; d_call: NA; j_call: TRBJ2-3; clone_size: few; cdr3_nt: TGTGCCAGCAGCTTGGGGTTCACAGATACGCAGTATTTT; cdr3_aa: CASSLGFTDTQYF
v_call: TRBV5-4; d_call: NA; j_call: TRBJ1-1; clone_size: NA; cdr3_nt: TGTGCCAGCAGCTTGGCCAATCGGGCCTCGGGGACCGGGAAATTT; cdr3_aa: CASSLANRASGTGKF
v_call: TRBV27; d_call: NA; j_call: TRBJ1-2; clone_size: NA; cdr3_nt: TGTGCCAGCTCTCCCACAGGGAGGAACGGCTACACCTTC; cdr3_aa: CASSPTGRNGYTF
v_call: TRBV28; d_call: NA; j_call: TRBJ2-7; clone_size: NA; cdr3_nt: TGTGCCAGCAGTTTACTCCGGGAGACCTACTTC; cdr3_aa: CASSLLRETYF
v_call: TRBV5-1; d_call: NA; j_call: TRBJ2-1; clone_size: NA; cdr3_nt: TGCGCCAGCAGCCATCGCCTCCAGGGAAATGAGCAGTTCTTC; cdr3_aa: CASSHRLQGNEQFF
v_call: TRBV30; d_call: TRBD1; j_call: TRBJ2-7; clone_size: once; cdr3_nt: TGTGCCTGGACCCCTCGGACAGGGCCTTTAAACTCCTACGAGCAGTACTTC; cdr3_aa: CAWTPRTGPLNSYEQYF
v_call: TRBV4-1; d_call: NA; j_call: TRBJ2-3; clone_size: NA; cdr3_nt: TGCGCCAGCAGCCACCTCGGGGGTAGCGCAGATACGCAGTATTTT; cdr3_aa: CASSHLGGSADTQYF
v_call: TRBV6-1; d_call: TRBD2; j_call: TRBJ2-1; clone_size: NA; cdr3_nt: TGTGCCAGCAGTGCTCGGACTAGCGTCGGTTTGAGCTCCTACAATGAGCAGTTCTTC; cdr3_aa: CASSARTSVGLSSYNEQFF
v_call: TRBV9; d_call: NA; j_call: TRBJ1-5; clone_size: NA; cdr3_nt: TGTGCCAGCAGCCCCGAATCTGGGCAGCCCCAGCATTTT; cdr3_aa: CASSPESGQPQHF
v_call: TRBV6-5; d_call: NA; j_call: TRBJ1-5; clone_size: NA; cdr3_nt: TGTGCCAGCAGTTACCGGTCCGGACACAATCAGCCCCAGCATTTT; cdr3_aa: CASSYRSGHNQPQHF
v_call: TRBV19; d_call: TRBD1; j_call: TRBJ2-3; clone_size: NA; cdr3_nt: TGTGCCAGTAATGACAGGGGGCCTACAGATACGCAGTATTTT; cdr3_aa: CASNDRGPTDTQYF
v_call: TRBV12-1; d_call: NA; j_call: TRBJ2-3; clone_size: NA; cdr3_nt: TGTGCCAGCAGCCTCCGACTAGCGGGGGGCACAGATACGCAGTATTTT; cdr3_aa: CASSLRLAGGTDTQYF